This record looks at one T cell receptor beta chain sequence and its context. Its specificity is unknown. The data originate from a study of T cell responses to AZD1222 COVID-19 vaccine. Findings and limits, study-wide: Within unmutated variant regions lay the reported targets of nearly half of spike-specific TCRs. Seropositive status at baseline applied to only five to seven AZD1222 recipients. Most donors were white British, females outnumbered males, and clonal diversity was possibly underestimated.

Second doses at about 4 or about 12 weeks were pooled. Sequenced by immunoSEQ multiplex PCR; TCRdb stores in-frame clones only, minus some. Here the sample spans around 80,000 clones, over 75% being singletons. This CDR3 comprises 17 residues. The V gene end was trimmed by 6 bases and the J gene end by 5 bases; junction bases not matched to a gene: 17. The V gene's germline CDR1 is MNHEY and CDR2 SVGEGT. The receptor comes from an adult who received the AZD1222 COVID-19 vaccine. The sequences come from peripheral blood, collected 28 days after the second AZD1222 dose. The V gene is TRBV6-2 or TRBV6-3, the J gene TRBJ1-1; TRBD1 matches 8 bases. The CDR3 sequence is CASSAPGGAGKMTEAFF. The CDR3 region has the DNA TGTGCCAGCAGCGCCCCAGGGGGCGCTGGGAAGATGACTGAAGCTTTCTTT.